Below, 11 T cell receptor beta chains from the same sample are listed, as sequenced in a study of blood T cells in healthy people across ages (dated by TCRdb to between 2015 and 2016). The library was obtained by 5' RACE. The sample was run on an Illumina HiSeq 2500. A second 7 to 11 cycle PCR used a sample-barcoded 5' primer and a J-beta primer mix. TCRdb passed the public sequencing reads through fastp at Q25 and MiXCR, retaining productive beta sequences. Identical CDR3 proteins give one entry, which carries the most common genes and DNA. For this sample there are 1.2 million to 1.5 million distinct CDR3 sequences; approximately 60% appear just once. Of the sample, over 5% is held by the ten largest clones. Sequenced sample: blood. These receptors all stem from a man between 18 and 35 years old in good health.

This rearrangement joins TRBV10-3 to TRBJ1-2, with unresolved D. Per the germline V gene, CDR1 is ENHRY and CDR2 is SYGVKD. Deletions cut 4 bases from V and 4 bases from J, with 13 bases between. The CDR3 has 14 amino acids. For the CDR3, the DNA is TGTGCCATCAGTGTCACGGACGGCCTCTATGGCTACACCTTC. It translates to CAISVTDGLYGYTF.

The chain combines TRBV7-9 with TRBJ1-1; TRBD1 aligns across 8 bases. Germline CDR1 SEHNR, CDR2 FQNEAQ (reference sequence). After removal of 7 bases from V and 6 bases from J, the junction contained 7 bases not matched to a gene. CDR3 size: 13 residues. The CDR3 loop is CASTRDRSAEAFF. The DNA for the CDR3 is TGTGCCAGCACCCGGGACAGGTCCGCTGAAGCTTTCTTT.

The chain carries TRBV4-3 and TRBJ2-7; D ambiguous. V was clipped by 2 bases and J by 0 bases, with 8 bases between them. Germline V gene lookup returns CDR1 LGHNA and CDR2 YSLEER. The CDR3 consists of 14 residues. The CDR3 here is CASSQYTSSYEQYF. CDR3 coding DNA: TGCGCCAGCAGCCAATACACGAGCTCCTACGAGCAGTACTTC.

CDR3 DNA sequence: TGTGCCAGCAGCTTATTAAGAGGACCGAGCTCCTACAATGAGCAGTTCTTC. This codes for CASSLLRGPSSYNEQFF. V and J are TRBV5-6 and TRBJ2-1; D is unclear. CDR3 length equals 17 residues. The V gene's germline CDR1 is SGHDT and CDR2 YYEEEE. V was cut by 2 bases and J by 0 bases, with 15 bases left in between.

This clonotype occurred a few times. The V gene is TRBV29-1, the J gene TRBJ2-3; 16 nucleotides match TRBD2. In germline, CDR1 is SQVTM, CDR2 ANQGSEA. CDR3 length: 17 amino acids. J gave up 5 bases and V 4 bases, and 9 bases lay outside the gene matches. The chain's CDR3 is CSVVTGTSGGAGDTQYF. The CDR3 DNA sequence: TGCAGCGTTGTAACCGGGACTAGCGGGGGGGCTGGAGATACGCAGTATTTT.

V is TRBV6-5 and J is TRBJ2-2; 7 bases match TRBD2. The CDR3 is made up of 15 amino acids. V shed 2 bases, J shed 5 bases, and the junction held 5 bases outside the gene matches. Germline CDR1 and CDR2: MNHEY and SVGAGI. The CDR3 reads CASSYQMGGTGELFF. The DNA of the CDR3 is TGTGCCAGCAGTTACCAGATGGGGGGGACCGGGGAGCTGTTTTTT.

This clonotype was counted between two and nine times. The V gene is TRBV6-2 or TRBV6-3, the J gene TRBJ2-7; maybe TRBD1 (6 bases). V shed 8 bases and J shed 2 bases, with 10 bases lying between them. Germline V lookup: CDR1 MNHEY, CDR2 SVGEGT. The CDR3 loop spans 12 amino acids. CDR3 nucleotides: TGTGCCAGCTACGGACAGACCTACGAGCAGTACTTC. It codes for CASYGQTYEQYF.

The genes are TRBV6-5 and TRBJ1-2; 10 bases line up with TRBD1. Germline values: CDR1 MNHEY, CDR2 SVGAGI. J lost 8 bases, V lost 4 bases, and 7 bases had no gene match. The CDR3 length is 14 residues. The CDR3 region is CASSSDRGKGGYTF. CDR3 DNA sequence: TGTGCCAGCAGTTCGGACAGGGGGAAGGGGGGCTACACCTTC.

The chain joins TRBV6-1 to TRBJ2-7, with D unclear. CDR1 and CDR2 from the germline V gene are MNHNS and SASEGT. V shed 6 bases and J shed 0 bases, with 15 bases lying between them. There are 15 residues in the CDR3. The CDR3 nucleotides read TGTGCCAGCAGCCCCTTTAGCAGCAGCTCCTACGAGCAGTACTTC. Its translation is CASSPFSSSSYEQYF.

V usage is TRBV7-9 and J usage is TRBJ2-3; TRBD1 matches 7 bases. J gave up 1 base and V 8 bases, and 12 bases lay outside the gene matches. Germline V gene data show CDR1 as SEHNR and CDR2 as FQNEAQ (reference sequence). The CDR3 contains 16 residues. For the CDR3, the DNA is TGTGCCAGCGATGTCCGGGACAGACAAGGCACAGATACGCAGTATTTT. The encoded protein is CASDVRDRQGTDTQYF.

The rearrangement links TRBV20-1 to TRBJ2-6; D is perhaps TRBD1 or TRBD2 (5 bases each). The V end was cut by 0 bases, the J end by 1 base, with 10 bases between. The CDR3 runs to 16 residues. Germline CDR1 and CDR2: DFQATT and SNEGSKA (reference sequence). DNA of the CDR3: TGCAGTGCTAGAGATGGGGGTATTTCTGGGGCCAACGTCCTGACTTTC. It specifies CSARDGGISGANVLTF.